The clone carrying this T cell receptor (beta chain) showed up just a few times. What it binds is unknown. The entry originates in a study of blood T cells in healthy people across ages. Regarding the study as a whole: Older age went with lower TCR beta diversity per million T cells, in a roughly linear way.

The V end lost 4 bases, the J end lost 6 bases, and 12 bases lay between the germline ends. In germline, CDR1 is SQVTM, CDR2 ANQGSEA. This CDR3 is 13 amino acids long. For the second PCR, which ran for about 7 to 12 cycles, a sample-barcoded 5' primer and a J-beta primer mix were used. TCRdb re-called the 5' RACE reads with MiXCR, one entry per CDR3 protein. The table lists around 1,900,000 distinct CDR3 sequences, roughly two fifths of them singletons. There were healthy Caucasian individuals from Russia, aged about 6 to 100, serving as donors. J is TRBJ2-2 and V is TRBV29-1, with no clear D. The source material was blood. The sequence came from a human donor in good health. Here the CDR3 DNA reads TGCAGCGTTGGCCTTCTGGGTGCCGGGGAGCTGTTTTTT. Protein product: CSVGLLGAGELFF.